The 7 T cell receptor beta chains below come from one sample, sequenced in a study of shared clonotypes between healthy human individuals. Sequencing used immunoSEQ multiplex PCR; TCRdb keeps in-frame clones, though not all of them. The table shows 2 million to 2.5 million clones, with just under 95% occurring only once. The specimen sequenced was naive CD4+ T cells from PBMCs. The subset is: CD45RA+ positively selected. The receptors derive from a man between 18 and 29 years old in good health. Some clones in this sample may be carry-over from other donors' samples.

This rearrangement joins TRBV7-2 to TRBJ2-7; D is unresolved. The CDR3 is made up of 13 amino acids. Germline-derived CDR1 and CDR2 are SGHTA and FQGNSA. V dropped 0 bases and J dropped 6 bases, with 9 bases sitting between them. The CDR3 DNA sequence: TGTGCCAGCAGCTTAGCGCGTCGGTCCGAGCAGTACTTC. Protein product: CASSLARRSEQYF. The variable domain in full, with the rest retrieved from reference TRBV7-2 and TRBJ2-7, is GAGVSQSPSNKVTEKGKDVELRCDPISGHTALYWYRQSLGQGLEFLIYFQGNSAPDKSGLPSDRFSAERTGGSVSTLTIQRTQQEDSAVYLCASSLARRSEQYFGPGTRLTVT.

The rearrangement links TRBV7-2 to TRBJ2-3; 10 nucleotides align to TRBD2. Looked up from germline, CDR1 is SGHTA and CDR2 is FQGNSA. This CDR3 is built from 14 residues. V lost 3 bases and J lost 6; bases outside the gene matches: 3. DNA for the CDR3: TGTGCCAGCAGCTTCGAAGCGGGAGGGGATACGCAGTATTTT. Amino acids: CASSFEAGGDTQYF.

The rearrangement uses TRBV2 and TRBJ2-5; tentatively, D is TRBD2 (5 bases). Germline assignment: CDR1 SNHLY and CDR2 FYNNEI. The V end lost 6 bases, the J end lost 2 bases, and 16 bases lay between the germline ends. The CDR3 spans 15 residues. The CDR3 spells CASSIGVPSQETQYF. CDR3 nucleotides: TGTGCCAGCAGCATCGGGGTCCCATCGCAAGAGACCCAGTACTTC.

The genes are TRBV10-2 and TRBJ2-7, with D possibly TRBD2 on 5 matching bases. V was cut by 4 bases and J by 2 bases, with 21 bases left in between. The CDR3 spans 17 residues. Germline CDR1 reads WSHSY; CDR2 reads SAAADI. CDR3 region: CASSGSIWELMPYEQYF. The CDR3 DNA reads TGCGCCAGCAGTGGCTCGATTTGGGAGTTAATGCCCTACGAGCAGTACTTC.

The V and J genes are TRBV19 and TRBJ2-1; D not resolved. Looked up from germline, CDR1 is LNHDA and CDR2 is SQIVND (reference sequence). Trimming left V 3 bases short and J 3 bases short, with 9 bases between. The CDR3 sequence is 14 residues long. CDR3 in DNA: TGTGCCAGTAGTATGAGGCACAACTACAATGAGCAGTTCTTC. This sequence encodes CASSMRHNYNEQFF.

As concerns this clone: Other DNA sequences in this specimen translate into the identical CDR3. Here the CDR3 reads CASSFGGRNTEAFF. The CDR3 region has the DNA TGTGCCAGCAGCTTTGGGGGCAGGAACACTGAAGCTTTCTTT. The V and J genes are TRBV7-9 and TRBJ1-1; weak D call: TRBD1 (6 bases). The CDR3 runs to 14 residues. In germline, CDR1 is SEHNR, CDR2 FQNEAQ (reference sequence). V lost 3 bases, J lost 1 base, and 9 bases lay in between. Complete variable domain (other parts from reference TRBV7-9 and TRBJ1-1): DTGVSQNPRHKITKRGQNVTFRCDPISEHNRLYWYRQTLGQGPEFLTYFQNEAQLEKSRLLSDRFSAERPKGSFSTLEIQRTEQGDSAMYLCASSFGGRNTEAFFGQGTRLTVV.

The chain recombines TRBV19 with TRBJ1-3; possibly TRBD1 for D (6 bases). V was pared by 5 bases and J by 5 bases, with 19 bases between. CDR3 length: 16 residues. Germline loops: CDR1 LNHDA, CDR2 SQIVND (reference sequence). The CDR3 DNA sequence: TGTGCCAGTAGTCTCTTACAGGGTCAAGGTAGAAACACCATATATTTT. Protein product: CASSLLQGQGRNTIYF.